One and the same sample provided the 30 T cell receptor beta chains below, sequenced in a study of blood T cell repertoires in COVID-19. The protocol was immunoSEQ multiplex PCR, while the TCRdb copy is restricted to in-frame clones and leaves out a portion. The profile shows 150,000 to 200,000 clones, roughly 84% of them singletons. Sequencing used PBMCs or T cells enriched from blood (not recorded which). The origin of the receptors is a woman aged 25 to 39 who had been exposed to COVID-19.

This chain uses TRBV6-5 with TRBJ2-1; a possible D gene is TRBD1 (6 bases). The germline V and J ends were trimmed by 6 bases and 5 bases, with 17 bases remaining between them. The CDR3 runs 15 residues. Germline values: CDR1 MNHEY, CDR2 SVGAGI. Here the CDR3 DNA reads TGTGCCAGCAGCCTGGGGGCTTTCCCACACAATGAGCAGTTCTTC. Translated, it gives CASSLGAFPHNEQFF.

The rearrangement links TRBV29-1 to TRBJ1-1; the D gene is possibly TRBD1 (5 bases). The CDR3 totals 13 residues. Germline CDR1 is SQVTM and CDR2 is ANQGSEA. V gave up 7 bases and J gave up 7 bases, with 19 bases separating them. DNA for the CDR3: TGCAGCGCCCAGACAGTCTTCACCTTTGAAGCTTTCTTT. Translating it yields CSAQTVFTFEAFF.

The chain carries TRBV4-3 and TRBJ2-5; D call uncertain. The germline V and J ends were trimmed by 1 base and 5 bases, with 8 bases remaining between them. This CDR3 has 13 residues. The germline V gene has CDR1 LGHNA and CDR2 YSLEER. The CDR3 DNA follows: TGCGCCAGCAGCCAAGTAGACGGGGAGACCCAGTACTTC. Its translation is CASSQVDGETQYF.

CDR3 in DNA: TGTGCCAGCAGTTACTTCGCGAGCAATCAGCCCCAGCATTTT. Amino acids: CASSYFASNQPQHF. J is TRBJ1-5 and V is TRBV6-5; D is unclear. The V end lost 1 base, the J end lost 1 base, and 5 bases lay between the germline ends. Germline V lookup: CDR1 MNHEY, CDR2 SVGAGI. The CDR3 extends over 14 amino acids.

CDR3: CASSIMAGYTF. The DNA for the CDR3 is TGTGCCAGTAGTATAATGGCTGGCTACACCTTC. The V call is TRBV19, the J call TRBJ1-2, with no clear D. Between the trimmed V and J ends, which lost 2 bases and 7 bases, there was a span of 5 bases. Germline V gene data show CDR1 as LNHDA and CDR2 as SQIVND (reference sequence). The CDR3 runs 11 residues. The entire variable domain, with the rest obtained from reference TRBV19 and TRBJ1-2, is as follows: DGGITQSPKYLFRKEGQNVTLSCEQNLNHDAMYWYRQDPGQGLRLIYYSQIVNDFQKGDIAEGYSVSREKKESFPLTVTSAQKNPTAFYLCASSIMAGYTFGSGTRLTVV.

The chain combines TRBV10-3 with TRBJ1-2; a weak D match, TRBD1 (5 bases). Trimming took 7 bases from V and 4 from J, leaving 10 bases between them. The CDR3 is 12 amino acids. In germline, CDR1 is ENHRY, CDR2 SYGVKD. The CDR3 is CAINGGGYGYTF. As DNA, the CDR3 is TGTGCCATCAACGGGGGTGGCTATGGCTACACCTTC.

This rearrangement joins TRBV7-9 to TRBJ2-1; 9 bases fit TRBD1. V shed 6 bases and J 5 bases; nucleotides not matched to a gene: 8. Germline V gene data show CDR1 as SEHNR and CDR2 as FQNEAQ (reference sequence). The CDR3 loop spans 15 amino acids. CDR3 in DNA: TGTGCCAGCAGACTATATTGGGACAGGGACAATGAGCAGTTCTTC. It specifies CASRLYWDRDNEQFF.

This chain joins TRBV6-4 and TRBJ1-5; 10 bases align to TRBD1. V dropped 8 bases and J dropped 0; count of bases not matched to a gene: 7. This CDR3 spans 16 amino acids. CDR1 is MRHNA and CDR2 is SNTAGT in the germline V gene. The CDR3 region is CASRDRGPLSNQPQHF. CDR3 sequence (DNA): TGTGCCAGCCGGGACAGGGGACCCCTTAGCAATCAGCCCCAGCATTTT.

This sequence joins TRBV7-9 and TRBJ1-4; D gene unclear. The germline V gene has CDR1 SEHNR and CDR2 FQNEAQ (reference sequence). CDR3 size: 14 residues. V was clipped by 5 bases and J by 4 bases, with 11 bases between them. The CDR3 nucleotides are TGTGCCAGCAGCCCCCGACTGAATAATGAAAAACTGTTTTTT. It encodes CASSPRLNNEKLFF.

The chain combines TRBV5-1 with TRBJ1-1, with 7 bases lining up with TRBD1. J was trimmed by 1 base and V by 0 bases; bases with no gene match: 0. The CDR3 totals 14 residues. Germline-derived CDR1 and CDR2 are SGHRS and YFSETQ. CDR3 in amino acids: CASSLGTGNTEAFF. In nucleotides, the CDR3 is TGCGCCAGCAGCTTGGGGACAGGGAACACTGAAGCTTTCTTT.

The CDR3 region is CSVRAGYSNQPQHF. CDR3 DNA: TGCAGCGTTCGGGCGGGCTATAGCAATCAGCCCCAGCATTTT. This sequence joins TRBV29-1 and TRBJ1-5, with D uncertain. The CDR3 sequence is 14 residues long. The germline V gene encodes CDR1 SQVTM and CDR2 ANQGSEA. V lost 5 bases, J lost 0 bases, and 11 bases lay in between. The full variable domain, rest sourced from reference TRBV29-1 and TRBJ1-5, is SAVISQKPSRDICQRGTSLTIQCQVDSQVTMMFWYRQQPGQSLTLIATANQGSEATYESGFVIDKFPISRPNLTFSTLTVSNMSPEDSSIYLCSVRAGYSNQPQHFGDGTRLSIL.

This chain uses TRBV18 with TRBJ1-3; 7 bases agree with TRBD1. J gave up 1 base and V 3 bases, and 6 bases lay outside the gene matches. There are 16 residues in the CDR3. Germline values: CDR1 KGHSH, CDR2 LQKENI. This CDR3 is CASSPTGVWSGNTIYF. CDR3 nucleotide sequence: TGTGCCAGCTCACCTACAGGGGTTTGGTCTGGAAACACCATATATTTT.

Ten or more counts support this clone. This sequence joins TRBV24-1 and TRBJ2-7, with TRBD1 as a possible D gene (5 bases). From germline, CDR1 is KGHDR and CDR2 SFDVKD. The CDR3 totals 15 residues. With 9 bases removed from V and 2 bases from J, the gap between germline ends came to 19 bases. The CDR3 DNA sequence: TGTGCCACCCCGCTTGGGGCAGGGCGAACCTACGAGCAGTACTTC. This sequence encodes CATPLGAGRTYEQYF.

The gene calls are TRBV28 and TRBJ2-3, with 9 bases matching TRBD1. This CDR3 is built from 15 residues. CDR1 is MDHEN, CDR2 SYDVKM, per germline. The trim removed 3 bases at V and 7 bases at J, leaving 8 bases unmatched. CDR3 region: CASSFGDRAPYTQYF. In DNA form, the CDR3 reads TGTGCCAGCAGTTTTGGGGACAGGGCGCCATATACGCAGTATTTT.

This clone was observed a handful of times. V usage is TRBV7-8 and J usage is TRBJ2-1; 7 bases line up with TRBD1. Germline V gives CDR1 SGHVS, CDR2 FQNEAQ. The CDR3 extends over 19 amino acids. The junction had 12 bases not matched to a gene; V was cut back by 0 bases and J by 1 base. The CDR3 sequence is CASSLARTLGTASYNEQFF. The CDR3 DNA reads as TGTGCCAGCAGCTTAGCCAGAACGTTGGGGACAGCATCCTACAATGAGCAGTTCTTC.

This clone was counted only a few times. The chain employs TRBV6-5 and TRBJ1-5; D remains unclear. The length of the CDR3 is 15 residues. Germline V gene data show CDR1 as MNHEY and CDR2 as SVGAGI. V dropped 5 bases and J dropped 0 bases, with 11 bases sitting between them. The CDR3 region has the DNA TGTGCCAGCAGTCTGGCGGGAAATAGCAATCAGCCCCAGCATTTT. Protein sequence: CASSLAGNSNQPQHF.

The count of this clone is one. The chain is built from TRBV13 and TRBJ1-2; no clear D gene. Germline V gene data show CDR1 as PRHDT and CDR2 as FYEKMQ (reference sequence). V lost 5 bases and J 2 bases, leaving 18 bases between the germline ends. This CDR3 region has 16 residues. The CDR3 here is CASSTLLDALNYGYTF. The CDR3 nucleotides read TGTGCCAGCAGCACCCTACTTGATGCACTAAACTATGGCTACACCTTC.

This rearrangement joins TRBV6-5 to TRBJ2-2; 7 bases are a match to TRBD1. Germline V CDR1 and CDR2: MNHEY, SVGAGI. The length of the CDR3 is 16 residues. Trimming cost V 10 bases and J 0 bases; bases outside gene matches: 11. For the CDR3, the DNA is TGTGCCACCATTTCCTCCGGGACAGCGAACACCGGGGAGCTGTTTTTT. This codes for CATISSGTANTGELFF.

As regards this clone: Relative to the germline gene, one junction end is altered; a read error may explain this. V usage is TRBV7-8 and J usage is TRBJ2-1, with D possibly matching TRBD2 (6 bases). CDR3 length: 18 residues. CDR1 SGHVS and CDR2 FQNEAQ come from the germline V gene. CDR3 protein: CASSQRPILATSHNEQFF. In DNA, the CDR3 is TGTGCCAGCAGCCAGCGTCCCATACTAGCCACCTCCCACAATGAGCAGTTCTTC.

In this sample, this clone turned up once. The chain is built from TRBV3-1 (or the pseudogene TRBV3-2) and TRBJ2-5; 7 nucleotides align to TRBD1. Germline CDR1 and CDR2: LGHDT and YNNKEL (reference sequence). V lost 1 base and J lost 4; bases outside the gene matches: 12. This CDR3 region has 17 residues. This CDR3 reads CASSQVDRDKGGETQYF. CDR3 nucleotide sequence: TGTGCCAGCAGCCAAGTAGACAGGGACAAAGGGGGAGAGACCCAGTACTTC.

This clone appeared a single time. This rearrangement joins TRBV18 to TRBJ2-3, with TRBD1 matching over 10 bases. The length of the CDR3 is 16 residues. Looked up from germline, CDR1 is KGHSH and CDR2 is LQKENI. The V segment lost 3 bases and the J segment 6 bases; nucleotides outside the gene matches: 9. CDR3 residues: CASSPPGTGASDTQYF. Written as DNA, the CDR3 is TGTGCCAGCTCACCGCCCGGGACAGGGGCCTCCGATACGCAGTATTTT.

The chain couples TRBV6-5 to TRBJ2-7; TRBD1 agrees at 8 bases. CDR1 and CDR2 from the germline V gene are MNHEY and SVGAGI. V shed 7 bases, J shed 5 bases, and the junction held 10 bases outside the gene matches. The CDR3 has 14 amino acids. The CDR3 DNA follows: TGTGCCAGCACCCCGGGACAGGTTTTGCACGAGCAGTACTTC. Residues: CASTPGQVLHEQYF.

This clone was detected once. The gene calls are TRBV5-1 and TRBJ1-1; unclear D gene. In germline, CDR1 is SGHRS, CDR2 YFSETQ. This CDR3 is built from 13 residues. The V and J ends lost 1 base and 2 bases respectively, with 6 bases between them. CDR3 region: CASSLSQNTEAFF. CDR3 coding DNA: TGCGCCAGCAGCTTGTCCCAAAACACTGAAGCTTTCTTT.

The V and J genes are TRBV9 and TRBJ2-5, with D perhaps matching TRBD1 (7 bases). The germline V gene encodes CDR1 SGDLS and CDR2 YYNGEE. Trimming took 3 bases from V and 5 from J, leaving 14 bases between them. The CDR3 runs 14 residues. CDR3 in amino acids: CASSAVTGRETQYF. DNA of the CDR3: TGTGCCAGCAGCGCAGTGACAGGGAGGGAGACCCAGTACTTC.

The genes are TRBV2 and TRBJ2-7; 7 nucleotides align to TRBD2. Germline CDR1 is SNHLY and CDR2 is FYNNEI. V dropped 6 bases and J dropped 0; count of bases not matched to a gene: 11. The CDR3 covers 16 residues. The CDR3 loop reads CASSDPGGGGSYEQYF. The CDR3 nucleotides read TGTGCCAGCAGCGATCCTGGGGGGGGAGGCTCCTACGAGCAGTACTTC.

The genes are TRBV7-8 and TRBJ2-3; D remains unclear. The V and J ends lost 1 base and 1 base respectively, with 9 bases between them. CDR1 is SGHVS, CDR2 FQNEAQ, per germline. The CDR3 is made up of 15 amino acids. In nucleotides, the CDR3 is TGTGCCAGCAGCTTAGACCCCCGGGGCACAGATACGCAGTATTTT. Protein sequence: CASSLDPRGTDTQYF.

The chain joins TRBV2 to TRBJ2-7; tentative D call: TRBD1 (6 bases). Germline V CDR1 and CDR2: SNHLY, FYNNEI. The V end was cut by 8 bases, the J end by 3 bases, with 14 bases between. There are 13 residues in the CDR3. CDR3 nucleotide sequence: TGTGCCAGCCGTCCGGACAGAGTCTACGAGCAGTACTTC. Amino acid sequence: CASRPDRVYEQYF.

The V gene is TRBV29-1, the J gene TRBJ2-3, with D perhaps matching TRBD2 (7 bases). The CDR3 has 14 residues. V lost 4 bases and J lost 4, with 15 bases in between. Germline V lookup: CDR1 SQVTM, CDR2 ANQGSEA. The CDR3 region has the DNA TGCAGCGTTGTGGAGGGGGGGAGCGCAGATACGCAGTATTTT. Translated, it gives CSVVEGGSADTQYF.

The gene calls are TRBV5-4 and TRBJ2-5; 12 nucleotides line up with TRBD2. The CDR3 consists of 14 residues. The germline gives CDR1 SGHNT, CDR2 YYREEE (reference sequence). V was pared by 4 bases and J by 3 bases, with 1 base of the junction left unmatched. The chain's CDR3 is CASSASGGEETQYF. In DNA form, the CDR3 reads TGTGCCAGCAGCGCTAGCGGGGGGGAAGAGACCCAGTACTTC. Using reference TRBV5-4 and TRBJ2-5 for the parts outside the CDR3, the full variable domain is ETGVTQSPTHLIKTRGQQVTLRCSSQSGHNTVSWYQQALGQGPQFIFQYYREEENGRGNFPPRFSGLQFPNYSSELNVNALELDDSALYLCASSASGGEETQYFGPGTRLLVL.

This chain uses TRBV12-3 or TRBV12-4 with TRBJ2-1; weak D call: TRBD1 (6 bases). V lost 0 bases and J 6 bases, leaving 6 bases between the germline ends. This CDR3 has 13 amino acids. The CDR3 coding sequence is TGTGCCAGCAGTTTAGCGGGGGCCAATGAGCAGTTCTTC. Its protein is CASSLAGANEQFF.